This T cell receptor (beta chain) was obtained from a study of PD-1 blockade in classical Hodgkin lymphoma. Germline-derived CDR1 and CDR2 are MNHNS and SASEGT. This CDR3 comprises 15 residues. The V and J ends lost 6 bases and 1 base, in that order; junction bases with no gene match: 6. Autologous stem cell transplantation was followed by relapse in every patient, and brentuximab vedotin exposure varied. Notes on the study in general: Relapsed/refractory patients reportedly had the lowest baseline TCR diversity, below newly diagnosed patients, who were below healthy donors. Exclusion was the outcome for patients who began nivolumab under 1 year after ASCT. Complete responders started with a diversity level that resembled newly diagnosed patients at baseline.

Sequenced by immunoSEQ multiplex PCR; TCRdb stores in-frame clones only, minus some. The sample has about 23,000 clones; over 60% are singletons. Details on this clone: As yet, its antigen is unknown.

This sequence originates from a human donor with classical Hodgkin lymphoma. The input for sequencing was peripheral blood mononuclear cells (PBMCs), taken at baseline. The V gene is TRBV6-1, the J gene TRBJ2-7; TRBD1 matches at 10 bases. CDR3 nucleotides: TGTGCCAGCAGAGCCCCGGGACAGGGGTCCTACGAGCAGTACGTC. Its translation: CASRAPGQGSYEQYV.